Listed here is a single TCR beta chain. The source of the sample is a study of T-cell memory formation after mild COVID-19. MiXCR was run by TCRdb on the 5' RACE reads, yielding one entry per CDR3 protein. The sample carries about 270,000 distinct CDR3 sequences, around 15% recorded once. The sequenced material came from PBMCs or a T cell subset sorted from them (not recorded which). The TCR originated in a man younger than 30 who had mild COVID-19 (a few samples of this study predate the infection). Cell type and time point are not known.

This CDR3 is CASSLRQGGNQPQHF. The CDR3 nucleotides are TGTGCCAGCAGTCTACGACAGGGGGGGAATCAGCCCCAGCATTTT. The chain combines TRBV27 with TRBJ1-5, with TRBD1 identical over 9 bases. J lost 4 bases, V lost 5 bases, and 6 bases had no gene match. CDR3 length equals 15 residues. Germline V gives CDR1 MNHEY, CDR2 SMNVEV (reference sequence).